Listed below are T cell receptor beta chains from one sample, sequenced in a study of blood T cell repertoires in COVID-19. Produced via immunoSEQ multiplex PCR; TCRdb's table is partial and in-frame only. The table lists some 300,000 clones, 75% to 90% of them singletons. Sequencing used peripheral blood. All receptors derive from a woman aged 50 to 60 with COVID-19, enrolled during active disease. CDR3s include the opening cysteine and the closing phenylalanine or tryptophan. D genes are given only for firm matches. Clone size is given for some rows only: seen once, a few or many times, or a class if the clone is expanded.

cdr3_nt: TGTGCCAGCAGCTTAGATCAAGAACAGGGCGGGTTGAACACTGAAGCTTTCTTT
cdr3_aa: CASSLDQEQGGLNTEAFF
v_call: TRBV11-2
j_call: TRBJ1-1
d_call: -
clone_size: -

cdr3_nt: TGTGCCAGCAGTTACTACTCCCCCCCTCGCAATGAGCAGTTCTTC
cdr3_aa: CASSYYSPPRNEQFF
v_call: TRBV6-5
j_call: TRBJ2-1
d_call: -
clone_size: -

cdr3_nt: TGCAGTGCTAGTGGTTCCCAGACCGGGGAGCTGTTTTTT
cdr3_aa: CSASGSQTGELFF
v_call: TRBV20-1
j_call: TRBJ2-2
d_call: -
clone_size: -

cdr3_nt: TGCGCCAGCAGCCCGACAGGGGGGGCCTACGAGCAGTACTTC
cdr3_aa: CASSPTGGAYEQYF
v_call: TRBV5-1
j_call: TRBJ2-7
d_call: TRBD1
clone_size: once

cdr3_nt: TGCGCCAGCAGCTTGGTGAGCGGGAGAGGGACCGGGGAGCTGTTTTTT
cdr3_aa: CASSLVSGRGTGELFF
v_call: TRBV5-1
j_call: TRBJ2-2
d_call: TRBD2
clone_size: many

cdr3_nt: TGTGCCAGCAGCCTACCCTATGGGGGGGAACGGGGCTATGGCTACACCTTC
cdr3_aa: CASSLPYGGERGYGYTF
v_call: TRBV13
j_call: TRBJ1-2
d_call: -
clone_size: -

cdr3_nt: TGTGCCAGCAGTTACCGTAGAGCAGGTGAAGCTTTCTTT
cdr3_aa: CASSYRRAGEAFF
v_call: TRBV6-2/TRBV6-3
j_call: TRBJ1-1
d_call: -
clone_size: once

cdr3_nt: TGTGCCAGCAGATGGGACAGCAAAAACATTCAGTACTTC
cdr3_aa: CASRWDSKNIQYF
v_call: TRBV6-5
j_call: TRBJ2-4
d_call: TRBD1
clone_size: -

cdr3_nt: TGTGCCAGCAGCTTAGGAGACTATGGCTACACCTTC
cdr3_aa: CASSLGDYGYTF
v_call: TRBV11-2
j_call: TRBJ1-2
d_call: -
clone_size: -

cdr3_nt: TGCACCAGCAGCCAAGCTCCCGGGACTACGCACGGGGAGCTGTTTTTT
cdr3_aa: CTSSQAPGTTHGELFF
v_call: TRBV1
j_call: TRBJ2-2
d_call: -
clone_size: once

cdr3_nt: TGTGCCAGCTCACCGGGACTAGCGAGTCCCGGGGAGCTGTTTTTT
cdr3_aa: CASSPGLASPGELFF
v_call: TRBV18
j_call: TRBJ2-2
d_call: TRBD2
clone_size: -

cdr3_nt: TGTGCCATCAGTGAGTCGAAGTCGGCAGGGCGTGCAGATACGCAGTATTTT
cdr3_aa: CAISESKSAGRADTQYF
v_call: TRBV10-3
j_call: TRBJ2-3
d_call: -
clone_size: -

cdr3_nt: TGCAGCGTTCGGTTGGGCGGCGGGAGTAAATTCGCCTACGAGCAGTACTTC
cdr3_aa: CSVRLGGGSKFAYEQYF
v_call: TRBV29-1
j_call: TRBJ2-7
d_call: TRBD2
clone_size: -

cdr3_nt: TGTGCCAGCAGCCAAGATGGGCAGGCCCAGCATTTT
cdr3_aa: CASSQDGQAQHF
v_call: TRBV4-2
j_call: TRBJ1-5
d_call: -
clone_size: -

cdr3_nt: TGTGCCAGCTCCTCCACAACGGGAGGGCGGGACGAGCAGTACTTC
cdr3_aa: CASSSTTGGRDEQYF
v_call: TRBV18
j_call: TRBJ2-7
d_call: TRBD2
clone_size: -

cdr3_nt: TGTGCCAGCAGCCAAGATCGGACGGGATTGAACACCGGGGAGCTGTTTTTT
cdr3_aa: CASSQDRTGLNTGELFF
v_call: TRBV14
j_call: TRBJ2-2
d_call: -
clone_size: -

cdr3_nt: TGTGCCTGGAGCTACGCGATCCCGGGAGAGGAGCAGTACTTC
cdr3_aa: CAWSYAIPGEEQYF
v_call: TRBV30
j_call: TRBJ2-7
d_call: -
clone_size: -

cdr3_nt: TGTGCCAGCAGTTTCTCCGGGACAGGGAGGAATGAGCAGTTCTTC
cdr3_aa: CASSFSGTGRNEQFF
v_call: TRBV27
j_call: TRBJ2-1
d_call: TRBD1
clone_size: -

cdr3_nt: TGTGCCAGCAGCTTGGGCCGGGGGAGGTATGGCTACACCTTC
cdr3_aa: CASSLGRGRYGYTF
v_call: TRBV5-6
j_call: TRBJ1-2
d_call: -
clone_size: -

cdr3_nt: TGCGCCAGCAGCTTGGACTTCAATGAGCAGTTCTTC
cdr3_aa: CASSLDFNEQFF
v_call: TRBV5-1
j_call: TRBJ2-1
d_call: -
clone_size: -

cdr3_nt: TGTGCCAGCAGCTTAATAGCGGCTAGCACAGATACGCAGTATTTT
cdr3_aa: CASSLIAASTDTQYF
v_call: TRBV11-2
j_call: TRBJ2-3
d_call: -
clone_size: -

cdr3_nt: TGTGCCAGCAGCTCCGACGCGGGACTCCGCTCTGGGGCCAACGTCCTGACTTTC
cdr3_aa: CASSSDAGLRSGANVLTF
v_call: TRBV7-8
j_call: TRBJ2-6
d_call: -
clone_size: -

cdr3_nt: TGTGCCAGCAGTTTGATAGCGGGTTCCTACAATGAGCAGTTCTTC
cdr3_aa: CASSLIAGSYNEQFF
v_call: TRBV6-5
j_call: TRBJ2-1
d_call: TRBD2
clone_size: -

cdr3_nt: TGTGCCATCAGTGAGAGCTTGCCTAGCGGCTATACCTCGCAGTTCTTC
cdr3_aa: CAISESLPSGYTSQFF
v_call: TRBV10-3
j_call: TRBJ2-1
d_call: TRBD2
clone_size: -

cdr3_nt: TGTGCCAGCAGCTTGGGAGGGTCTGGAAACACCATATATTTT
cdr3_aa: CASSLGGSGNTIYF
v_call: TRBV5-5
j_call: TRBJ1-3
d_call: -
clone_size: -

cdr3_nt: TGCGCCAGCAGCCACCAAGAGGCTAGCGGGGAGCAGTTCTTC
cdr3_aa: CASSHQEASGEQFF
v_call: TRBV4-3
j_call: TRBJ2-1
d_call: TRBD2
clone_size: -

cdr3_nt: TGCAGTGCTAGTCCCCCAGGGAGGGGCAATGAGCAGTTCTTC
cdr3_aa: CSASPPGRGNEQFF
v_call: TRBV20-1
j_call: TRBJ2-1
d_call: TRBD2
clone_size: -

cdr3_nt: TGCAGCGCTGGGACAGGGGCCACTGAAGCTTTCTTT
cdr3_aa: CSAGTGATEAFF
v_call: TRBV29-1
j_call: TRBJ1-1
d_call: TRBD1
clone_size: once

cdr3_nt: TGTGCCAGCAGCCGTCGGGACTCCGCTGGCGAGCAGTACTTC
cdr3_aa: CASSRRDSAGEQYF
v_call: TRBV3-1/TRBV3-2
j_call: TRBJ2-7
d_call: -
clone_size: -

cdr3_nt: TGTGCCAGCAGTCCTGCAGTCCTAGCGGACAATGAGCAGTTCTTC
cdr3_aa: CASSPAVLADNEQFF
v_call: TRBV6-4
j_call: TRBJ2-1
d_call: TRBD2
clone_size: -

cdr3_nt: TGTGCCAGCTCGCCGGGACTAGACACCGGGGAGCTGTTTTTT
cdr3_aa: CASSPGLDTGELFF
v_call: TRBV18
j_call: TRBJ2-2
d_call: TRBD2
clone_size: once

cdr3_nt: TGTGCCAGCACCAAAGTGGAGGGTCTTGAGTACGAGCAGTACTTC
cdr3_aa: CASTKVEGLEYEQYF
v_call: TRBV5-5
j_call: TRBJ2-7
d_call: -
clone_size: -

cdr3_nt: TGTGCCAGCAGCCAGACTAGCGGGAGATCACATGAGCAGTTCTTC
cdr3_aa: CASSQTSGRSHEQFF
v_call: TRBV14
j_call: TRBJ2-1
d_call: TRBD2
clone_size: -

cdr3_nt: TGCGCCAGCAGCAAAAGGACTAGCGACACCTACGAGCAGTACTTC
cdr3_aa: CASSKRTSDTYEQYF
v_call: TRBV5-1
j_call: TRBJ2-7
d_call: TRBD2
clone_size: -

cdr3_nt: TGTGCCAGCAGCTTTTCCGGGACATCCGAGACTTTCTTT
cdr3_aa: CASSFSGTSETFF
v_call: TRBV7-8
j_call: TRBJ1-1
d_call: -
clone_size: -

cdr3_nt: TGTGCCAGCCGGGTAGGGGGACTAGCGGGCGGAGAGCAGTACTTC
cdr3_aa: CASRVGGLAGGEQYF
v_call: TRBV2
j_call: TRBJ2-7
d_call: TRBD2
clone_size: -

cdr3_nt: TGTGCCAGCAGCTTAACTGTGGCGGGACCGAACACCGGGGAGCTGTTTTTT
cdr3_aa: CASSLTVAGPNTGELFF
v_call: TRBV7-3
j_call: TRBJ2-2
d_call: -
clone_size: few

cdr3_nt: TGTGCCAGCAGTTTAATACAGCCGAACTCTGAAGCTTTCTTT
cdr3_aa: CASSLIQPNSEAFF
v_call: TRBV27
j_call: TRBJ1-1
d_call: -
clone_size: once

cdr3_nt: TGTGCCAGCAGCGTAGGTCTAGCGGGCACCAGTGCACCAGATACGCAGTATTTT
cdr3_aa: CASSVGLAGTSAPDTQYF
v_call: TRBV9
j_call: TRBJ2-3
d_call: TRBD2
clone_size: -

cdr3_nt: TGTGCCAGCAGCTTAGCCGGGACAGGGATTAGGGGGAGCAATCAGCCCCAGCATTTT
cdr3_aa: CASSLAGTGIRGSNQPQHF
v_call: TRBV7-9
j_call: TRBJ1-5
d_call: TRBD1
clone_size: -

cdr3_nt: TGTGCCAGCAGTAAACAGAGCTCTGGAAACACCATATATTTT
cdr3_aa: CASSKQSSGNTIYF
v_call: TRBV27
j_call: TRBJ1-3
d_call: -
clone_size: -

cdr3_nt: TGTGCCAGCAGCGACCCGGGACAGAACACCGGGGAGCTGTTTTTT
cdr3_aa: CASSDPGQNTGELFF
v_call: TRBV2
j_call: TRBJ2-2
d_call: -
clone_size: -

cdr3_nt: TGTGCCAGCAGCTCTAACAGGGGGCTATCGAATTCACCCCTCCACTTT
cdr3_aa: CASSSNRGLSNSPLHF
v_call: TRBV5-4
j_call: TRBJ1-6
d_call: TRBD1
clone_size: -

cdr3_nt: TGTGCGGCAGGGCTAGCGGGCTACAATGAGCAGTTCTTC
cdr3_aa: CAAGLAGYNEQFF
v_call: TRBV19
j_call: TRBJ2-1
d_call: TRBD2
clone_size: -

cdr3_nt: TGTGCCAGCAGCTTAGCATTACTAGCGGGAGTAAGGAATGAGCAGTTCTTC
cdr3_aa: CASSLALLAGVRNEQFF
v_call: TRBV11-2
j_call: TRBJ2-1
d_call: TRBD2
clone_size: -